Presented here are 14 T cell receptor beta chains from one specimen sequenced in a study of shared clonotypes between healthy human individuals. Method: immunoSEQ multiplex PCR; TCRdb's copy keeps in-frame clones and lacks some. Among over 850,000 clones, around 78% were seen once, and the ten largest hold 0.6% to 0.75%. The sequenced sample was memory CD4+ T cells from PBMCs. The sample's subset: CD45RA-negative fraction. Receptors originate from a man aged 18 to 29 in good health. Some clones in this sample may be carry-over from other donors' samples.

The chain combines TRBV7-9 with TRBJ2-1, with TRBD2 matching over 9 bases. Trimming removed 2 bases from V and 3 bases from J; junction bases left unmatched: 8. Germline assignment: CDR1 SEHNR and CDR2 FQNEAQ (reference sequence). This CDR3 has 17 residues. The CDR3, as DNA: TGTGCCAGCAGCTTACCTTTAAGACTAGCGGTCTACAATGAGCAGTTCTTC. Its protein product is CASSLPLRLAVYNEQFF.

This chain joins TRBV19 and TRBJ1-3, with a weak D call TRBD1 (6 bases). CDR1 is LNHDA, CDR2 SQIVND, per germline (reference sequence). Trimming shortened V by 5 bases and J by 3 bases, and 11 bases separated the two germline ends. The CDR3 is 14 amino acids. CDR3 amino acids: CASSPDRIGNTIYF. CDR3 nucleotides: TGTGCCAGTAGTCCCGACAGGATTGGAAACACCATATATTTT.

This sequence joins TRBV5-1 and TRBJ2-3; possibly TRBD1 for D (6 bases). This CDR3 has 16 residues. V lost 2 bases, J lost 2 bases, and 15 bases lay in between. Germline values: CDR1 SGHRS, CDR2 YFSETQ. The CDR3 here is CASSFSVGGVTDTQYF. The CDR3 DNA reads TGCGCCAGCAGCTTCTCTGTAGGGGGTGTCACAGATACGCAGTATTTT.

The rearrangement joins TRBV10-3 to TRBJ2-7, with D possibly TRBD2 on 5 matching bases. Germline V gene data show CDR1 as ENHRY and CDR2 as SYGVKD. The CDR3 runs 13 residues. With 3 bases removed from V and 2 bases from J, the gap between germline ends came to 8 bases. CDR3 protein: CAISEAVTYEQYF. In nucleotides, the CDR3 is TGTGCCATCAGTGAAGCGGTTACCTACGAGCAGTACTTC.

This clone was counted once. This chain joins TRBV6-1 and TRBJ2-1, with D perhaps TRBD2 (5 bases). There are 13 residues in the CDR3. The V and J ends lost 5 bases and 10 bases respectively, with 15 bases between them. Germline assignment: CDR1 MNHNS and CDR2 SASEGT. In DNA, the CDR3 is TGTGCCAGCAGTCCTACTCTAGCTGAGGAGCAGTTCTTC. Residues: CASSPTLAEEQFF.

The genes are TRBV28 and TRBJ1-1; D not resolved. Trimming took off 6 bases at V and 5 bases at J, with 10 bases between the two ends. The CDR3 runs 12 residues. Germline CDR1 reads MDHEN; CDR2 reads SYDVKM. The CDR3 reads CASRGSRTEAFF. The CDR3 region has the DNA TGTGCCAGCAGGGGGTCCCGGACTGAAGCTTTCTTT.

As for this clone: This may arise from a read error, as a much more abundant clone is one base away. Other DNA sequences from this sample encode an identical CDR3 as well. Here the CDR3 DNA reads TGCAGCGTACAGGGGGCGGATGAAAAACTGTTTTTT. Translated: CSVQGADEKLFF. This rearrangement joins TRBV29-1 to TRBJ1-4; TRBD1 matches at 9 bases. J gave up 6 bases and V 6 bases, and 2 bases lay outside the gene matches. The germline V gene has CDR1 SQVTM and CDR2 ANQGSEA. The CDR3 has 12 residues.

The chain is built from TRBV10-3 and TRBJ2-4, with D tentatively TRBD1 (6 bases). Per germline, CDR1 ENHRY and CDR2 SYGVKD. Trimming stripped 6 bases from V and 1 base from J, with 10 bases between. The CDR3 is 14 residues long. CDR3 residues: CAISDDRAKNIQYF. DNA for the CDR3: TGTGCCATCAGCGATGACAGGGCCAAAAACATTCAGTACTTC.

The chain combines TRBV19 with TRBJ2-1; maybe TRBD2 (5 bases). Deletions cut 3 bases from V and 10 bases from J, with 13 bases between. This CDR3 has 13 amino acids. Germline V gene data show CDR1 as LNHDA and CDR2 as SQIVND (reference sequence). Here the CDR3 reads CASSMVSGEEQFF. In DNA, the CDR3 is TGTGCCAGTAGTATGGTGAGCGGTGAGGAGCAGTTCTTC. Combining the CDR3 with reference TRBV19 and TRBJ2-1 gives the whole variable domain DGGITQSPKYLFRKEGQNVTLSCEQNLNHDAMYWYRQDPGQGLRLIYYSQIVNDFQKGDIAEGYSVSREKKESFPLTVTSAQKNPTAFYLCASSMVSGEEQFFGPGTRLTVL.

This clone came up many times. CDR3 coding DNA: TGTGCCAGCAGTTACTCGGGCAGCGGCGGCTACGAGCAGTACTTC. Encoded protein: CASSYSGSGGYEQYF. The chain carries TRBV6-5 and TRBJ2-7, with a tentative D call TRBD2 (5 bases). V lost 0 bases and J 3 bases, leaving 12 bases between the germline ends. The CDR3 sequence is 15 residues long. The germline V gene encodes CDR1 MNHEY and CDR2 SVGAGI.

The chain combines TRBV10-3 with TRBJ1-5, with D possibly being TRBD1 (5 bases). The CDR3 covers 17 residues. Germline CDR1 and CDR2: ENHRY and SYGVKD. Deletions cut 2 bases from V and 2 bases from J, with 16 bases between. The CDR3 nucleotides are TGTGCCATCAGTGAGGAGTTCGGGGGAATTGGCAATCAGCCCCAGCATTTT. Translating gives CAISEEFGGIGNQPQHF.

The chain carries TRBV21-1 and TRBJ1-4; the table's D call TRBD1 went unverified against the DNA. TRBV21-1 is reported as a pseudogene. The CDR3 has 19 amino acids. This CDR3 reads CASSAQPGQGAVNNEKLFF. The DNA of the CDR3 is TGTGCCAGCAGCGCCCAACCGGGACAGGGGGCGGTGAATAATGAAAAACTGTTTTTT.

The chain carries TRBV7-2 and TRBJ2-2, with D tentatively TRBD1 (7 bases). Germline CDR1 is SGHTA and CDR2 is FQGNSA. V was clipped by 8 bases and J by 6 bases, with 22 bases between them. CDR3 length: 16 residues. CDR3 protein: CASLKGGGGFPGELFF. CDR3 bases: TGTGCCAGCTTGAAAGGAGGGGGCGGTTTCCCCGGGGAGCTGTTTTTT.

This chain links TRBV27 with TRBJ2-5; D gene ambiguous. CDR1 is MNHEY, CDR2 SMNVEV, per germline (reference sequence). There are 13 residues in the CDR3. Trimming removed 2 bases at V and 7 bases at J, with 11 bases between. The CDR3, as DNA: TGTGCCAGCAGTTTACTACCAGAAGGGACCCAGTACTTC. Translated: CASSLLPEGTQYF.